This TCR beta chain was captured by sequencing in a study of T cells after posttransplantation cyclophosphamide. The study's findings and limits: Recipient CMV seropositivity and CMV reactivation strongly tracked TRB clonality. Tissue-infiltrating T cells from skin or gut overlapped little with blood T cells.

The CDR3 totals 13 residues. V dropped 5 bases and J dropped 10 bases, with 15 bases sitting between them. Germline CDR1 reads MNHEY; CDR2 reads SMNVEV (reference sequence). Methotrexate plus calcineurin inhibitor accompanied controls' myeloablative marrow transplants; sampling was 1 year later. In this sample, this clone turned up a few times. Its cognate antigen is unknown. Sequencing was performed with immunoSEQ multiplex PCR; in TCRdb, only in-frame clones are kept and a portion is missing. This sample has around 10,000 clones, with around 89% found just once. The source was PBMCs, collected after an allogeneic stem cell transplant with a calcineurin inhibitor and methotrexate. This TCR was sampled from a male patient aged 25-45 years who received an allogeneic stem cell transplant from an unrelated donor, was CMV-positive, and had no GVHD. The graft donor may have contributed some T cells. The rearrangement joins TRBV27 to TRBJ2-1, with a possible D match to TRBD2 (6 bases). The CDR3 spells CASSHDLEGEQFF. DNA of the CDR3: TGTGCCAGCAGTCACGATCTGGAGGGGGAGCAGTTCTTC.